A single sample is the source of the 14 T cell receptor beta chains below, sequenced in a study of T cell repertoires in cytomegalovirus infection. TCRdb ran MiXCR on the reads and lists one entry per CDR3 protein. The sample contains about 130,000 distinct CDR3 sequences, more than 30% of which appear only once. These receptors have no identified antigens. Sequencing was performed on CD8+ T cells from cultured PBMCs, taken from culture after CMV antigen stimulation. Receptors were obtained from a human donor in good health (CMV status not recorded). Some clones in this sample may be carry-over from other donors' samples.

The chain couples TRBV6-1 to TRBJ2-7, with 7 bases aligning to TRBD1. This CDR3 has 15 amino acids. Germline CDR1 is MNHNS and CDR2 is SASEGT. Losses at the gene ends were 7 bases for V and 5 bases for J; bases not matched to a gene: 14. Here the CDR3 reads CASNPTGQLYHEQYF. In DNA form, the CDR3 reads TGTGCCAGCAATCCAACGGGACAGCTATACCACGAGCAGTACTTC.

Details on this clonotype: As the CDR3 is not closed by the conserved phenylalanine or tryptophan, this likely results from a read error. The genes are TRBV7-4 and TRBJ1-2; D perhaps matches TRBD1 (5 bases). This CDR3 contains 16 residues. Between the trimmed V and J ends, which lost 2 bases and 7 bases, there was a span of 20 bases. Germline V gene data show CDR1 as SGHVT and CDR2 as SQSDAQ. The CDR3 protein is CASSLPRLGGKPGYTY. The CDR3 DNA follows: TGTGCCAGCAGCTTACCAAGGCTGGGGGGGAAGCCTGGCTACACCTAC.

This clonotype was picked up many times. The chain employs TRBV28 and TRBJ2-6, with TRBD1 matching over 7 bases. The germline gives CDR1 MDHEN, CDR2 SYDVKM. The trim removed 3 bases at V and 3 bases at J, leaving 11 bases unmatched. The CDR3 runs 18 residues. DNA for the CDR3: TGTGCCAGCAGTTTTCACATGCCAAGGGGGCGTGGGGCCAACGTCCTGACTTTC. It yields the protein CASSFHMPRGRGANVLTF.

The chain couples TRBV4-1 to TRBJ1-5; the D is unclear. V dropped 4 bases and J dropped 4 bases, with 8 bases sitting between them. The CDR3 runs 13 residues. Germline V gene data show CDR1 as MGHRA and CDR2 as YSYEKL. The CDR3 region has the DNA TGCGCCAGCAGCCCCTATGGGAATCAGCCCCAGCATTTT. Its translation is CASSPYGNQPQHF.

In the case of this clonotype: At one boundary the junction diverges from the germline segment, which might be a read error. The chain links TRBV7-3 to TRBJ1-5, with 8 bases that match TRBD1. The CDR3 has 16 amino acids. Germline CDR1 SGHTA, CDR2 FQGTGA. CDR3 loop: CASSTGQGGSNQPQHF. The CDR3, as DNA: TGTGCTAGCAGCACCGGACAGGGAGGAAGCAATCAGCCCCAGCATTTT.

V and J are TRBV20-1 and TRBJ1-6, with 11 bases matching TRBD1. V shed 3 bases and J 9 bases; nucleotides not matched to a gene: 4. The CDR3 runs 14 residues. From germline, CDR1 is DFQATT and CDR2 SNEGSKA (reference sequence). Written as DNA, the CDR3 is TGCAGTGCTAGTAGTGGACAGGGGGCTTCACCCCTCCACTTT. Residues: CSASSGQGASPLHF.

CDR3 sequence (DNA): TGTGCCATCAGTCCCAGTCCCGGGACAGGGTCGAGTGCCGAGCAGTACTTC. Translation: CAISPSPGTGSSAEQYF. J is TRBJ2-7 and V is TRBV10-3; 9 bases are shared with TRBD1. CDR1 ENHRY and CDR2 SYGVKD come from the germline V gene. This CDR3 comprises 17 residues. V trimming: 5 bases; J trimming: 6 bases; junction bases outside the gene matches: 17.

The chain recombines TRBV4-1 with TRBJ1-2; D ambiguous. The CDR3 consists of 15 residues. Per the germline V gene, CDR1 is MGHRA and CDR2 is YSYEKL. V was cut by 0 bases and J by 0 bases, with 8 bases left in between. The CDR3 nucleotides read TGCGCCAGCAGCCAAGACTCTCTGGCTAACTATGGCTACACCTTC. Translation: CASSQDSLANYGYTF.

Only a few counts were recorded for this clonotype. The V gene is TRBV28, the J gene TRBJ2-7, with no clear D. The CDR3 loop spans 12 amino acids. The germline V and J ends were trimmed by 6 bases and 5 bases, with 11 bases remaining between them. Germline V CDR1 and CDR2: MDHEN, SYDVKM. The DNA for the CDR3 is TGTGCCAGCAGGTTTACAAACGACGAGCAGTACTTC. Its protein product is CASRFTNDEQYF.

The V call is TRBV7-6, the J call TRBJ2-7; no definite D call. This CDR3 region has 14 residues. Trimming took off 2 bases at V and 0 bases at J, with 8 bases between the two ends. Looked up from germline, CDR1 is SGHVS and CDR2 is FNYEAQ. The CDR3 DNA reads TGTGCCAGCAGCTTACATCGGAACTCCTACGAGCAGTACTTC. This codes for CASSLHRNSYEQYF.

In this sample, this clonotype turned up a few times. The rearrangement uses TRBV7-8 and TRBJ2-1, with D uncertain. V was pared by 5 bases and J by 4 bases, with 9 bases between. CDR1 and CDR2 from the germline V gene are SGHVS and FQNEAQ. This CDR3 is 13 amino acids long. DNA for the CDR3: TGTGCCAGCAGCCCCAGTCAGTACAATGAGCAGTTCTTC. The encoded protein is CASSPSQYNEQFF.

In its sample, this clonotype was seen many times. The chain has TRBV7-6 and TRBJ1-5; D is unresolved. The CDR3 extends over 15 amino acids. The germline CDR1 and CDR2 sequences are SGHVS and FNYEAQ. Trimming took off 0 bases at V and 3 bases at J, with 9 bases between the two ends. CDR3 DNA sequence: TGTGCCAGCAGCTTAGCTGCCGGCCTCAATCAGCCCCAGCATTTT. This codes for CASSLAAGLNQPQHF. Drawing the rest from reference TRBV7-6 and TRBJ1-5, the complete variable domain is GAGVSQSPRYKVTKRGQDVALRCDPISGHVSLYWYRQALGQGPEFLTYFNYEAQQDKSGLPNDRFSAERPEGSISTLTIQRTEQRDSAMYRCASSLAAGLNQPQHFGDGTRLSIL.

This clonotype was picked up a small number of times. The chain has TRBV4-1 and TRBJ1-3; the D gene is possibly TRBD1 (5 bases). The CDR3 spans 16 residues. CDR1 is MGHRA and CDR2 is YSYEKL in the germline V gene. V lost 0 bases and J lost 2, with 11 bases in between. This CDR3 reads CASSQDAGVAGNTIYF. The CDR3 DNA sequence: TGCGCCAGCAGCCAAGACGCGGGGGTGGCTGGAAACACCATATATTTT.

Ten or more counts support this clonotype. The rearrangement uses TRBV2 and TRBJ2-1; 11 nucleotides align to TRBD2. V was pared by 6 bases and J by 4 bases, with 5 bases of the junction left unmatched. This CDR3 has 15 amino acids. Germline assignment: CDR1 SNHLY and CDR2 FYNNEI. CDR3 in DNA: TGTGCCAGCAGAGAGACTAGCGGGGAATACAATGAGCAGTTCTTC. It is translated as CASRETSGEYNEQFF. The full variable domain, its missing parts supplied by reference TRBV2 and TRBJ2-1, is EPEVTQTPSHQVTQMGQEVILRCVPISNHLYFYWYRQILGQKVEFLVSFYNNEISEKSEIFDDQFSVERPDGSNFTLKIRSTKLEDSAMYFCASRETSGEYNEQFFGPGTRLTVL.